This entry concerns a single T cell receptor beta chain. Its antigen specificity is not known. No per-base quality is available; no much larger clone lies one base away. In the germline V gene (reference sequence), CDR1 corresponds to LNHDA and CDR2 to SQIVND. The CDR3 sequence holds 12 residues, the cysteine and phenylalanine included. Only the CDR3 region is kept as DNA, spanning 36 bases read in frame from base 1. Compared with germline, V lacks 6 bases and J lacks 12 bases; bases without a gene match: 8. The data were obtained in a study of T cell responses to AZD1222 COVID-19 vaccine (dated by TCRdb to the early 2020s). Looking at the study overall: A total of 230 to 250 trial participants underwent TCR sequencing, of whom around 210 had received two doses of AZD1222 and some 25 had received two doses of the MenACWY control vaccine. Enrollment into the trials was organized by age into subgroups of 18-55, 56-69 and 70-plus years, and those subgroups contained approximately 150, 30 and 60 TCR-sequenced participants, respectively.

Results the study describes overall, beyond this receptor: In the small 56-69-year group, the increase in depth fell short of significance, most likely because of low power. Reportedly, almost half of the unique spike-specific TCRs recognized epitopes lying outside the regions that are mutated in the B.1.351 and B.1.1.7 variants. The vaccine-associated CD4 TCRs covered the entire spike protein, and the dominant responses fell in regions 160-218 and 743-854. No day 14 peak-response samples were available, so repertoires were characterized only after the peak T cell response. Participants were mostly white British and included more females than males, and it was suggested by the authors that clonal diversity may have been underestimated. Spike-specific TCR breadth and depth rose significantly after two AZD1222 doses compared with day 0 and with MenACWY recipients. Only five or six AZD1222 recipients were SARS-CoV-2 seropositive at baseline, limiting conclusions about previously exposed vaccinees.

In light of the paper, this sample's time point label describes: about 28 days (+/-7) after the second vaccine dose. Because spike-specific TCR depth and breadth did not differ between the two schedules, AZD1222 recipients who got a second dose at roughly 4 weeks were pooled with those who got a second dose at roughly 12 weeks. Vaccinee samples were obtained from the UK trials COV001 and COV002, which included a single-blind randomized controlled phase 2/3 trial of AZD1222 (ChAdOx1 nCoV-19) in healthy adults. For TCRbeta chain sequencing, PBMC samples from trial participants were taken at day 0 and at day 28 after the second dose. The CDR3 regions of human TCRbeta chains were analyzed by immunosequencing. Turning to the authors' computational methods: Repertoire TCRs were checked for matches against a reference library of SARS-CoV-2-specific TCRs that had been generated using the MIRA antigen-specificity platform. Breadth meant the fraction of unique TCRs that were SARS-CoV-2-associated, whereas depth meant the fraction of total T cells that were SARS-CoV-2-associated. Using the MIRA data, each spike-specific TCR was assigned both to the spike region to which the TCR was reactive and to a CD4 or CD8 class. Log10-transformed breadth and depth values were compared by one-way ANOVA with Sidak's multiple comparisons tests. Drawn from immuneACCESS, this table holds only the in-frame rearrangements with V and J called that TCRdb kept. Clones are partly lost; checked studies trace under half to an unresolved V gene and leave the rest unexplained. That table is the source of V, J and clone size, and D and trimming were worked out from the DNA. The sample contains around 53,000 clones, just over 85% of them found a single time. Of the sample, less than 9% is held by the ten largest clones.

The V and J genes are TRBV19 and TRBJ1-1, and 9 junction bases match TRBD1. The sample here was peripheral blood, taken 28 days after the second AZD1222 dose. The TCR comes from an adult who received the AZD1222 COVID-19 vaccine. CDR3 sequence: CASRTGQGTTFF. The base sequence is TGTGCCAGTAGAACGGGACAGGGAACGACTTTCTTT. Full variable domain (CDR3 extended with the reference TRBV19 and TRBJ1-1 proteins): DGGITQSPKYLFRKEGQNVTLSCEQNLNHDAMYWYRQDPGQGLRLIYYSQIVNDFQKGDIAEGYSVSREKKESFPLTVTSAQKNPTAFYLCASRTGQGTTFFGQGTRLTVV.